The subject of this entry is one TCR beta chain. Some clones are missing from TCRdb's copy, which holds only in-frame ones; the method was immunoSEQ multiplex PCR. The repertoire has around 100,000 clones, about 92% of them found once; the top ten carry 1.2%. The data are from a study of T cell changes during pregnancy in multiple sclerosis. V was pared by 5 bases and J by 4 bases, with 11 bases between. The CDR3 extends over 12 amino acids. Germline values: CDR1 GTSNPN, CDR2 SVGIG (reference sequence). The receptor comes from a female donor with multiple sclerosis, enrolled in a pregnancy study. This chain connects TRBV30 to TRBJ1-2; D is undetermined. The sample was peripheral blood, taken in the second trimester of pregnancy. The CDR3 nucleotides are TGTGCCTGGGCCTCGGGATCCTATGGCTACACCTTC. It yields the protein CAWASGSYGYTF. Together with reference TRBV30 and TRBJ1-2, the CDR3 gives the full variable domain: SQTIHQWPATLVQPVGSPLSLECTVEGTSNPNLYWYRQAAGRGLQLLFYSVGIGQISSEVPQNLSASRPQDRQFILSSKKLLLSDSGFYLCAWASGSYGYTFGSGTRLTVV.